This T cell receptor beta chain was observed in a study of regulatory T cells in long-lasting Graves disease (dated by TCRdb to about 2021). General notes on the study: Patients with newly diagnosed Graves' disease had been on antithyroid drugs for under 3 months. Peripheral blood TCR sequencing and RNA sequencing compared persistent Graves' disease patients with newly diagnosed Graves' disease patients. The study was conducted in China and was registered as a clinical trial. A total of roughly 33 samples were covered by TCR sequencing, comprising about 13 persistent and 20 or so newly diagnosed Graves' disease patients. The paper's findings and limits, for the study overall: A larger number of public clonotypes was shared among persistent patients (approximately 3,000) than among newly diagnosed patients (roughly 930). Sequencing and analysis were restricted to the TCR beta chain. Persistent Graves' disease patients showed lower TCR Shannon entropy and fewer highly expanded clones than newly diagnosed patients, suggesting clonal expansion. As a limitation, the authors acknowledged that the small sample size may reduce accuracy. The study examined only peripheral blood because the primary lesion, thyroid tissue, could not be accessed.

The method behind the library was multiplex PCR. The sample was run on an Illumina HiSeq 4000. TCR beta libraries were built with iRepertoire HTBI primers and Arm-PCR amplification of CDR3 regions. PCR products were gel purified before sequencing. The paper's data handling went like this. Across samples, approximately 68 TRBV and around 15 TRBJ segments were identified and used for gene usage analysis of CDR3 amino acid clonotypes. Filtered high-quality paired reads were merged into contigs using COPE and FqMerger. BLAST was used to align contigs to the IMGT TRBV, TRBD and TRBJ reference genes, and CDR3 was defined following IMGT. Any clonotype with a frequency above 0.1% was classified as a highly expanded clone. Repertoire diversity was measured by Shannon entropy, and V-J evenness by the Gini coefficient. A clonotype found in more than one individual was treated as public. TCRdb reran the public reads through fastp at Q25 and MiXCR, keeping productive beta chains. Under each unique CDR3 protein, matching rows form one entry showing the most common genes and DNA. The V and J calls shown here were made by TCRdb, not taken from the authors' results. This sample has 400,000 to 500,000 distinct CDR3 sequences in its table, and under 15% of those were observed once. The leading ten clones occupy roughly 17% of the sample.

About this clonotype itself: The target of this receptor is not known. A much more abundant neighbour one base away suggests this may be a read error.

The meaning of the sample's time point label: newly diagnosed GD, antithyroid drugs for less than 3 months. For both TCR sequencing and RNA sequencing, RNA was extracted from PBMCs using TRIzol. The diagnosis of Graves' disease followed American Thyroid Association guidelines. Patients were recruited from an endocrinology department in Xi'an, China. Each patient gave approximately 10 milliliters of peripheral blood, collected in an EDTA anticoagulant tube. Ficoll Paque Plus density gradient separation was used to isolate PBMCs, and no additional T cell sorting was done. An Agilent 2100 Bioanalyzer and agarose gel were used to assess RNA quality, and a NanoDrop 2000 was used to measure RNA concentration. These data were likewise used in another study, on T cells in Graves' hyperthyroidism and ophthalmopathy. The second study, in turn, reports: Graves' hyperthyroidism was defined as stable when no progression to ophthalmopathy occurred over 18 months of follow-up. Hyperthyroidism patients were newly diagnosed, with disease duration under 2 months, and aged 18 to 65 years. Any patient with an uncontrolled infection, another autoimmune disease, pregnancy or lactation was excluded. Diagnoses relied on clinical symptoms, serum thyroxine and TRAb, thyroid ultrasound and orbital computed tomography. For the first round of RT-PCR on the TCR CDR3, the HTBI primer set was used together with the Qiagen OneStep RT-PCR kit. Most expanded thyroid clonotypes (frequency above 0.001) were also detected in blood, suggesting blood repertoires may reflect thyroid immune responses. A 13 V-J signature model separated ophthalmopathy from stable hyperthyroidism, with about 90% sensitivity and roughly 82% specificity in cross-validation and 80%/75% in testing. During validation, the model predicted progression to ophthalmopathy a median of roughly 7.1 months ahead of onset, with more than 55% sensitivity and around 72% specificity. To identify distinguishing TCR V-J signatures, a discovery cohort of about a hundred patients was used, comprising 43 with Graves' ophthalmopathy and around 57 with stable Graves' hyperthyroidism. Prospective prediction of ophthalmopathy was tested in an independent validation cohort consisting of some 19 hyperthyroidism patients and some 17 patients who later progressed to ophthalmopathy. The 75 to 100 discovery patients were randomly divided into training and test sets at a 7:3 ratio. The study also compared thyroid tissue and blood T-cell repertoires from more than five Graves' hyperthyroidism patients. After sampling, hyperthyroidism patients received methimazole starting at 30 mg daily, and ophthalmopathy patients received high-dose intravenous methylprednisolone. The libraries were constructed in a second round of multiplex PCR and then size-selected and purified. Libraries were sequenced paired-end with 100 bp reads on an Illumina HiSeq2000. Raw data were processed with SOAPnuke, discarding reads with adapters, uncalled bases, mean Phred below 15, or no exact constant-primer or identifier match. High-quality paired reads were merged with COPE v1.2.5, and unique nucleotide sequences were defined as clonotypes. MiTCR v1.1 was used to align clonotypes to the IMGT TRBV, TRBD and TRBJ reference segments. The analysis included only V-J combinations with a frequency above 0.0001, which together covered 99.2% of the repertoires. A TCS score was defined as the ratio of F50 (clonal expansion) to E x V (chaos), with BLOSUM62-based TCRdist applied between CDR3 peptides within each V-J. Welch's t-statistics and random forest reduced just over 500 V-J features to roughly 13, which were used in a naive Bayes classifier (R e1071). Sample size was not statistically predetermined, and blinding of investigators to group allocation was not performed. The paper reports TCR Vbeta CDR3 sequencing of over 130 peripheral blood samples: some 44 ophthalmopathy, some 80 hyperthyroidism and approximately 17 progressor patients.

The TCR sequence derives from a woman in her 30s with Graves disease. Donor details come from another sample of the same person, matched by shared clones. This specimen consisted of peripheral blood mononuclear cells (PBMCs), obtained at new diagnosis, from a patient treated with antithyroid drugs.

The DNA is as follows: TGTGCCAGGCCAGGGGGCAAGATAACCAATGAGCAGTACTTC. Its coded protein is CARPGGKITNEQYF. Rearrangement joined TRBV6-1 to TRBJ2-3; 8 nucleotides in the junction match TRBD1. The J call is uncertain, as TRBJ2-7 better fits the DNA end. From cysteine to phenylalanine, the CDR3 is 14 amino acids long. Just CDR3 DNA is preserved here, 42 bases in frame from base 1. CDR1 MNHNS and CDR2 SASEGT were looked up in the germline V gene.